The rows below give T cell receptor beta chains drawn from one sample of a study of radiotherapy plus CTLA-4 blockade in lung cancer. Data came from immunoSEQ multiplex PCR; TCRdb stores just in-frame clones and leaves some out. The sample includes 35,000 to 50,000 clones, approximately 73% seen only once; the top ten take 3% to 4.5%. The sequencing here drew on peripheral blood, taken from a patient treated with radiotherapy plus ipilimumab. Receptor source: a human donor with non-small cell lung cancer who had a complete response to radiotherapy plus ipilimumab. Both conserved end residues are part of each CDR3. Each record gives: CDR3 protein, CDR3 DNA, CDR3 length, J gene, V gene, clone size, D gene. A D gene is named only where the DNA matches it firmly. The size field is filled for only some rows; it gives once, few, many or a size class.

CASSYDRGRATEAFF	TGTGCCAGCAGCTATGACAGGGGGCGGGCCACTGAAGCTTTCTTT	15	TRBJ1-1	TRBV5-4	NA	TRBD1
CASSQETGTGALRQETQYF	TGCGCCAGCAGTCAAGAGACCGGGACAGGGGCCCTTAGACAAGAGACCCAGTACTTC	19	TRBJ2-5	TRBV23-1	NA	TRBD1
CASSEREGQGVF	TGTGCCAGCAGTGAACGGGAAGGACAGGGTGTTTTT	12	TRBJ1-4	TRBV25-1	NA	TRBD1
CASSLTAGTGGSATEAFF	TGCGCCAGCAGCTTGACGGCCGGGACAGGGGGCTCGGCAACTGAAGCTTTCTTT	18	TRBJ1-1	TRBV5-1	NA	TRBD1
CASSPHDRVRYTF	TGTGCCAGCAGTCCACACGACAGGGTCCGCTACACCTTC	13	TRBJ1-2	TRBV27	NA	TRBD1
CASSPRVLYGYTF	TGTGCCAGCTCACCCCGGGTCCTCTATGGCTACACCTTC	13	TRBJ1-2	TRBV18	few	NA
CASSKGGPGNQPQHF	TGTGCCAGCAGCAAGGGAGGACCCGGGAATCAGCCCCAGCATTTT	15	TRBJ1-5	TRBV7-9	NA	NA
CASSYPGGGYTF	TGTGCCAGCAGTTACCCGGGTGGTGGCTACACCTTC	12	TRBJ1-2	TRBV6-5	NA	NA
CASSLLAGNNEQFF	TGTGCCAGCAGTTTGTTAGCTGGAAACAATGAGCAGTTCTTC	14	TRBJ2-1	TRBV28	once	NA
CASSLDSGRIFNEQFF	TGTGCCAGCAGCCTCGACAGCGGGAGGATTTTCAATGAGCAGTTCTTC	16	TRBJ2-1	TRBV5-6	once	TRBD2
CASSDLSGYEQYF	TGTGCCAGCAGTGATCTCTCCGGCTACGAGCAGTACTTC	13	TRBJ2-7	TRBV6-5	NA	NA
CASSSTTGENEKLFF	TGTGCCAGCAGCTCGACGACAGGCGAGAATGAAAAACTGTTTTTT	15	TRBJ1-4	TRBV7-9	NA	NA
CASSLGLVGTDTQYF	TGCGCCAGCAGCTTGGGGCTAGTAGGCACAGATACGCAGTATTTT	15	TRBJ2-3	TRBV5-1	NA	NA
CASSPKDPRASGNTIYF	TGTGCCAGCAGCCCAAAGGATCCCAGGGCGTCCGGAAACACCATATATTTT	17	TRBJ1-3	TRBV9	NA	NA
CASGHMIEQYF	TGTGCCAGCGGGCATATGATCGAGCAGTACTTC	11	TRBJ2-7	TRBV2	NA	NA
CASSFGGAASSYNEQFF	TGTGCCAGCAGTTTTGGTGGAGCCGCTAGCTCCTACAATGAGCAGTTCTTC	17	TRBJ2-1	TRBV28	NA	NA
CASSLFELGSSNAEAFF	TGCGCCAGCAGCCTATTTGAATTGGGCAGCTCGAACGCTGAAGCTTTCTTT	17	TRBJ1-1	TRBV5-1	NA	NA
CAWSTAGVRNQPQHF	TGTGCCTGGAGTACCGCGGGGGTGCGCAATCAGCCCCAGCATTTT	15	TRBJ1-5	TRBV30	NA	NA
CASREQGYQPQHF	TGTGCCAGCAGAGAACAGGGGTATCAGCCCCAGCATTTT	13	TRBJ1-5	TRBV2	NA	TRBD1
CASSRGQGSGTQETQYF	TGCGCCAGCAGCAGAGGACAGGGGTCGGGTACCCAAGAGACCCAGTACTTC	17	TRBJ2-5	TRBV5-1	NA	TRBD1
CAWSHQGKPNEKLFF	TGTGCCTGGAGCCACCAGGGAAAACCAAATGAAAAACTGTTTTTT	15	TRBJ1-4	TRBV30	NA	NA
CASSTTSGREQFF	TGTGCCAGTAGTACCACTAGCGGGAGGGAGCAGTTCTTC	13	TRBJ2-1	TRBV19	few	TRBD2
CAWFPAVVIRTGELFF	TGTGCCTGGTTCCCGGCGGTAGTAATTAGGACCGGGGAGCTGTTTTTT	16	TRBJ2-2	TRBV30	NA	NA
CAWSVRNRYYGYTF	TGTGCCTGGAGTGTACGAAACAGATACTATGGCTACACCTTC	14	TRBJ1-2	TRBV30	once	NA
CASRLPYTEAFF	TGCGCCAGCAGGCTACCATACACTGAAGCTTTCTTT	12	TRBJ1-1	TRBV10-2	medium-sized	NA
CASSLTGDGTIYF	TGTGCCAGCAGCTTAACGGGCGACGGCACCATATATTTT	13	TRBJ1-3	TRBV7-3	few	NA
CASSSMNRGAGYTF	TGTGCCAGCAGCTCCATGAACAGGGGGGCCGGCTACACCTTC	14	TRBJ1-2	TRBV7-2	once	TRBD1
CASSPPYTEVGTEAFF	TGTGCCAGCTCACCACCGTATACGGAGGTGGGTACTGAAGCTTTCTTT	16	TRBJ1-1	TRBV18	few	NA
CASSLGGTGDFYEQYF	TGCGCCAGCAGCTTGGGAGGGACAGGGGATTTCTACGAGCAGTACTTC	16	TRBJ2-7	TRBV5-1	once	TRBD1
CASSESGRTSTDTQYF	TGTGCCAGCAGTGAATCCGGCAGGACTAGCACAGATACGCAGTATTTT	16	TRBJ2-3	TRBV25-1	NA	NA
CASSQVKAGGWQETQYF	TGTGCCAGCAGCCAAGTAAAAGCGGGGGGTTGGCAAGAGACCCAGTACTTC	17	TRBJ2-5	TRBV4-2	NA	TRBD2
CAGSRGTTNEKLFF	TGTGCCGGCAGCCGGGGGACAACTAATGAAAAACTGTTTTTT	14	TRBJ1-4	TRBV7-8	NA	NA
CAISGDRGQPQHF	TGTGCCATCAGTGGCGACAGGGGCCAGCCCCAGCATTTT	13	TRBJ1-5	TRBV10-3	few	TRBD1
CASSLARTRSDEQYF	TGTGCCAGCAGCTTAGCGAGGACTAGGTCTGACGAGCAGTACTTC	15	TRBJ2-7	TRBV7-8	NA	TRBD2
CASSSPLGGLETQYF	TGTGCCAGCAGTTCCCCACTCGGGGGGCTAGAGACCCAGTACTTC	15	TRBJ2-5	TRBV28	once	NA
CASSLPSTYEQYF	TGTGCCAGCTCACTCCCTAGCACCTACGAGCAGTACTTC	13	TRBJ2-7	TRBV18	NA	NA
CASSLGDIGNIQYF	TGCGCCAGCAGCTTGGGGGACATTGGAAACATTCAGTACTTC	14	TRBJ2-4	TRBV5-1	NA	NA
CASSIVRRDTQYF	TGTGCCAGTAGTATAGTACGCCGGGATACGCAGTATTTT	13	TRBJ2-3	TRBV19	NA	NA
CASSVDGLATGELFF	TGTGCCAGCAGCGTGGATGGACTAGCGACCGGGGAGCTGTTTTTT	15	TRBJ2-2	TRBV7-2	NA	TRBD2
CASSASGTGNTEAFF	TGTGCCAGCAGTGCTTCCGGGACAGGGAACACTGAAGCTTTCTTT	15	TRBJ1-1	TRBV6-1	NA	TRBD1
CASRGTSGYNEQFF	TGTGCCAGCAGGGGGACTAGCGGATACAATGAGCAGTTCTTC	14	TRBJ2-1	TRBV28	NA	TRBD2
CASSAVPTGRGTEAFF	TGTGCCAGCAGCGCCGTTCCTACTGGGCGGGGTACTGAAGCTTTCTTT	16	TRBJ1-1	TRBV9	NA	NA
CSVGPPQYF	TGCAGCGTCGGTCCACCCCAGTACTTC	9	TRBJ2-5	TRBV29-1	NA	NA
CASSYSIATNYEQYF	TGTGCCAGCAGTTACTCGATCGCGACCAACTACGAGCAGTACTTC	15	TRBJ2-7	TRBV6-5	NA	NA
CASNRQHYEQYF	TGTGCCAGCAACCGACAGCACTACGAGCAGTACTTC	12	TRBJ2-7	TRBV7-9	NA	NA
CASSSDRDMNTEAFF	TGTGCCAGCAGCTCCGACAGGGACATGAACACTGAAGCTTTCTTT	15	TRBJ1-1	TRBV7-9	NA	TRBD1
CSAVRTGSDEQYF	TGCAGCGCTGTTAGGACAGGGAGTGACGAGCAGTACTTC	13	TRBJ2-7	TRBV29-1	few	TRBD1
CASSLGTGKKDGYTF	TGTGCCAGCAGCTTAGGGACAGGGAAAAAGGATGGCTACACCTTC	15	TRBJ1-2	TRBV7-9	NA	TRBD1
CASSVGPPGAGNTIYF	TGTGCCAGCAGCGTAGGGCCCCCTGGAGCTGGAAACACCATATATTTT	16	TRBJ1-3	TRBV9	NA	NA
CATSSQRNTEAFF	TGTGCCACCTCCTCACAGAGGAACACTGAAGCTTTCTTT	13	TRBJ1-1	TRBV7-2	NA	NA
CASSLRGLGTDTQYF	TGTGCCAGCAGTTTACGAGGCTTGGGCACAGATACGCAGTATTTT	15	TRBJ2-3	TRBV27	NA	NA
CAWSVPPVGGYTF	TGTGCCTGGAGTGTACCCCCCGTCGGTGGCTACACCTTC	13	TRBJ1-2	TRBV30	NA	NA
CASSLDGRVGEQYF	TGCGCCAGCAGCTTGGATGGCAGAGTCGGGGAGCAGTACTTC	14	TRBJ2-7	TRBV5-1	few	NA
CASSSGQGGPRYF	TGTGCCAGCAGCTCGGGGCAGGGGGGACCTCGGTACTTC	13	TRBJ2-5	TRBV7-7	once	NA
CASSRDRPDEKLFF	TGCGCCAGCAGTCGGGACAGGCCTGATGAAAAACTGTTTTTT	14	TRBJ1-4	TRBV5-1	NA	TRBD1
CASSLTQGDEQYF	TGTGCCAGCTCCCTAACACAGGGAGACGAGCAGTACTTC	13	TRBJ2-7	TRBV18	NA	NA
CASSRFSGTGGYEQYF	TGCGCCAGCAGCCGATTCTCCGGGACAGGCGGATACGAGCAGTACTTC	16	TRBJ2-7	TRBV4-1	NA	TRBD1